This T cell receptor beta chain was retrieved from a study of T cell changes during pregnancy in multiple sclerosis. The CDR3 has 15 amino acids. Germline lookup yields CDR1 SGHRS and CDR2 YFSETQ. The V and J ends lost 4 bases and 0 bases, in that order; junction bases with no gene match: 5. Assay: immunoSEQ multiplex PCR; the TCRdb copy retains only in-frame clones and omits some. This sample yields fewer than 110,000 clones, of which around 93% are seen a single time; roughly 0.82% belongs to the top ten. The chain recombines TRBV5-1 with TRBJ1-1; 8 bases map to TRBD1. This sequence originates from a female donor in good health, enrolled as a control in a pregnancy study. This sample comprised peripheral blood, obtained in the third trimester of pregnancy. Written as DNA, the CDR3 is TGCGCCAGCAGCCCCGGGACAGGCGTGAACACTGAAGCTTTCTTT. Protein: CASSPGTGVNTEAFF.